This entry concerns a single T cell receptor (beta chain). Its target is not known. The data were obtained in a study of cytomegalovirus exposure and HLA in healthy donors. On the study more broadly: The 100 to 150 validation repertoires, a later analysis reported, used the same platform as the 550 to 700 repertoires from the first cohort. Study outcomes and limitations: Clusters of TCRs from the first cohort tended to co-occur in the roughly 120 validation repertoires (as a later analysis found). Researchers counted around 150 TCR beta chains as cytomegalovirus-associated.

Repertoires were generated with immunoSEQ multiplex PCR, while TCRdb's copy carries only in-frame clones and drops some. The table lists around 150,000 clones, roughly 91% of them singletons. This sequence originates from a young woman in good health and CMV-seropositive. Sequencing used PBMCs.

The CDR3 region is CASSFIAEGGYEQYF. DNA of the CDR3: TGTGCCAGCAGCTTTATCGCGGAAGGGGGTTACGAGCAGTACTTC. The chain joins TRBV7-2 to TRBJ2-7; D may be TRBD1 (6 bases). CDR3 length: 15 residues. V was shortened by 3 bases and J by 4 bases, with 16 bases between the two germline ends. Looked up from germline, CDR1 is SGHTA and CDR2 is FQGNSA.